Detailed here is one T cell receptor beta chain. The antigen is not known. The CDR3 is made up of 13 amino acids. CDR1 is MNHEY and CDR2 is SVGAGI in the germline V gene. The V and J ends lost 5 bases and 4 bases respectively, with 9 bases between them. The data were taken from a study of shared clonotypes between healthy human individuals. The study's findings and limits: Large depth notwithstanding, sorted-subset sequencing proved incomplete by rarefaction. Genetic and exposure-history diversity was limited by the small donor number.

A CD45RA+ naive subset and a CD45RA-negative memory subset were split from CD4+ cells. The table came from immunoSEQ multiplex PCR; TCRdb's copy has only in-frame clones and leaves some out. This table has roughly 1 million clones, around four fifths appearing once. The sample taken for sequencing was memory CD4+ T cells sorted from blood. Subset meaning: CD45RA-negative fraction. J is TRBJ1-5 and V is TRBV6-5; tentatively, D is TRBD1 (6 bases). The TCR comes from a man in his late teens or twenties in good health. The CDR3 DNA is TGTGCCAGCAGTACTACAGGGAATCAGCCCCAGCATTTT. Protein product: CASSTTGNQPQHF.